Listed here are 10 T cell receptor beta chains from one sample, sequenced in a study of blood T cell repertoires in COVID-19. TCRdb's copy holds only in-frame clones and misses some; the assay was immunoSEQ multiplex PCR. In the table there are over 100,000 clones, about three quarters of which are singletons. The sample was peripheral blood. Every receptor here comes from a human donor in a cohort sampled during active or convalescent COVID-19.

This chain uses TRBV3-1 (or the pseudogene TRBV3-2) with TRBJ2-3; TRBD2 aligns across 11 bases. Unmatched junction bases numbered 15, after V lost 5 bases and J lost 5 bases. Germline lookup yields CDR1 LGHDT and CDR2 YNNKEL (reference sequence). The CDR3 is made up of 18 amino acids. This CDR3 is CASSEGGLAVLRVDTQYF. The CDR3 DNA reads TGTGCCAGCAGCGAAGGGGGACTAGCGGTTTTACGTGTAGATACGCAGTATTTT.

The CDR3, as DNA: TGTGCCAGCAGTGAGTCGGACACGCTCAGGGCCAACGTCCTGACTTTC. This translates into CASSESDTLRANVLTF. The chain joins TRBV2 to TRBJ2-6, with a weak D call TRBD1 (5 bases). Trimming pared 3 bases from V and 5 bases from J, leaving 14 bases between. The CDR3 covers 16 residues. Germline values: CDR1 SNHLY, CDR2 FYNNEI.

This clone was detected once. CDR3 sequence: CSGRSSGRTDTQYF. Here the CDR3 DNA reads TGCAGCGGACGATCTAGCGGGAGAACAGATACGCAGTATTTT. The chain uses TRBV29-1 and TRBJ2-3; the match to TRBD2 covers 10 bases. The CDR3 contains 14 residues. Looked up from germline, CDR1 is SQVTM and CDR2 is ANQGSEA. With V trimmed by 7 bases and J by 3 bases, 7 bases remained unmatched.

The V call is TRBV15, the J call TRBJ1-6; D is possibly TRBD1 (6 bases). CDR1 is LNHNV, CDR2 YYDKDF, per germline (reference sequence). V was clipped by 5 bases and J by 4 bases, with 12 bases between them. CDR3 size: 15 residues. Here the CDR3 DNA reads TGTGCCACCAGCGCCACAGGGAGTTATAATTCACCCCTCCACTTT. Amino acids: CATSATGSYNSPLHF.

The V gene is TRBV4-3, the J gene TRBJ2-2; no definite D call. The V end was cut by 1 base, the J end by 0 bases, with 6 bases between. The length of the CDR3 is 15 residues. Germline CDR1 and CDR2: LGHNA and YSLEER. The CDR3: CASSQVVPNTGELFF. The CDR3 DNA reads TGCGCCAGCAGCCAAGTAGTCCCGAACACCGGGGAGCTGTTTTTT.

The V and J genes are TRBV28 and TRBJ1-1, with D perhaps matching TRBD1 (6 bases). The CDR3 is made up of 15 amino acids. The ends were cut back, 5 bases at V and 4 bases at J, with 17 bases in the middle. Germline CDR1 reads MDHEN; CDR2 reads SYDVKM. DNA for the CDR3: TGTGCCAGCAGTGGACGAGGGGACATGGTCACTGAAGCTTTCTTT. This codes for CASSGRGDMVTEAFF.

The rearrangement links TRBV6-5 to TRBJ2-7; 8 nucleotides align to TRBD1. Germline-derived CDR1 and CDR2 are MNHEY and SVGAGI. This CDR3 comprises 15 residues. The V and J ends lost 4 bases and 4 bases, in that order; junction bases with no gene match: 9. The CDR3 region has the DNA TGTGCCAGCAGTTCCCTAGGACAGGGAAGATACGAGCAGTACTTC. It is translated as CASSSLGQGRYEQYF.

V usage is TRBV6-5 and J usage is TRBJ1-5; 8 nucleotides align to TRBD1. CDR1 is MNHEY, CDR2 SVGAGI, per germline. After removal of 6 bases from V and 4 bases from J, the junction contained 8 bases not matched to a gene. The CDR3 has 15 residues. For the CDR3, the DNA is TGTGCCAGCAGCGTTGACAGGGGTTTTAATCAGCCCCAGCATTTT. It is translated as CASSVDRGFNQPQHF.

This clone was recorded only once. The CDR3 loop reads CASRNRANYGYTF. The DNA of the CDR3 is TGTGCCAGCAGGAACAGGGCTAACTATGGCTACACCTTC. The V gene is TRBV27, the J gene TRBJ1-2; D might be TRBD1 (6 bases). Trimming took off 6 bases at V and 0 bases at J, with 8 bases between the two ends. This CDR3 contains 13 residues. Per germline, CDR1 MNHEY and CDR2 SMNVEV (reference sequence).

The chain combines TRBV4-3 with TRBJ2-3; tentative D call: TRBD2 (7 bases). The CDR3 has 19 amino acids. V was shortened by 0 bases and J by 3 bases, with 22 bases between the two germline ends. In germline, CDR1 is LGHNA, CDR2 YSLEER. The CDR3 protein is CASSQERGGANLRTDTQYF. The CDR3 DNA is TGCGCCAGCAGCCAAGAACGAGGGGGGGCCAATTTACGGACAGATACGCAGTATTTT.